This T cell receptor (beta chain) was observed in a study of cytomegalovirus exposure and HLA in healthy donors. The primer mix had 60 Vbeta and 13 Jbeta primers. The assay was immunoSEQ multiplex PCR, and TCRdb's table has in-frame clones only and misses some. The sample records 110,000 or so clones, roughly 15% being singletons. This clone turned up a few times. Antigen: not known. The V and J ends lost 1 base and 12 bases respectively, with 19 bases between them. The germline V gene encodes CDR1 SGHTA and CDR2 FQGNSA. CDR3 size: 16 residues. Study-wide points: Certain sequence variants were highly shared and formed a cluster, and this cluster was likely a sequencing artifact.

Sequencing was done on a sample of PBMCs. The sequence was obtained from a female donor in good health and CMV-seronegative. The chain uses TRBV7-2 and TRBJ1-6, with D possibly TRBD1 on 5 matching bases. CDR3 coding DNA: TGTGCCAGCAGCTTAGATGGACCATCAAGGGGTCTACCCCTCCACTTT. This gives the protein CASSLDGPSRGLPLHF.